This is a list of T cell receptor beta chains from one sample in a study of T cell responses to AZD1222 COVID-19 vaccine. The protocol was immunoSEQ multiplex PCR, while the TCRdb copy is restricted to in-frame clones and leaves out a portion. The data show approximately 150,000 clones, around 92% seen once. The material was peripheral blood, obtained 28 days after the second AZD1222 dose. The receptors stem from an adult who received the AZD1222 COVID-19 vaccine. Each CDR3 is given with its conserved first and last residue. A D gene is named only where the DNA matches it firmly. Rows may omit the clone size; those that give it use once, few, many or a size class.

d_call	v_call	j_call	clone_size	cdr3_nt	cdr3_aa
-	TRBV4-1	TRBJ1-4	-	TGCGCCAGCAGCCAAGGGGGGGACGGACTGTTTTTT	CASSQGGDGLFF
-	TRBV27	TRBJ2-2	-	TGTGCCAGCAGTCCGGGACATAACACCGGGGAGCTGTTTTTT	CASSPGHNTGELFF
-	TRBV11-2	TRBJ2-1	-	TGTGCCAGCAGCTTCGCGGGCCGTTGGAATGAGCAGTTCTTC	CASSFAGRWNEQFF
-	TRBV5-8	TRBJ2-3	-	TGTGCCAGCAGCTTGACAGATACGCAGTATTTT	CASSLTDTQYF
-	TRBV5-1	TRBJ1-5	-	TGCGCCAGCAGCTTGGCCGGGAATCAGCCCCAGCATTTT	CASSLAGNQPQHF
-	TRBV7-6	TRBJ2-3	-	TGTGCCAGCAGCTTTGTAGGGAACACAGATACGCAGTATTTT	CASSFVGNTDTQYF
-	TRBV5-6	TRBJ1-6	-	TGTGCCAGCAGCTTGGAGAGGCCAGGATATAATTCACCCCTCCACTTT	CASSLERPGYNSPLHF
-	TRBV6-5	TRBJ1-2	-	TGTGCCAGCAGATTGGACGTACGCTATGGCTACACCTTC	CASRLDVRYGYTF
-	TRBV19	TRBJ1-2	-	TGTGCCAGTAGTATCGTCTACGGGGTCGGATATGGCTACACCTTC	CASSIVYGVGYGYTF
-	TRBV20-1	TRBJ1-5	-	TGCAGTGCTAGTCGGGGCCCCAGCAATCAGCCCCAGCATTTT	CSASRGPSNQPQHF
-	TRBV2	TRBJ1-5	-	TGTGCCAGCACAGGCGGGCGCAATCAGCCCCAGCATTTT	CASTGGRNQPQHF
TRBD2	TRBV9	TRBJ2-7	-	TGTGCCAGCAGCGTAGCGGGGGGACCTACCTACGAGCAGTACTTC	CASSVAGGPTYEQYF
TRBD1	TRBV4-1	TRBJ1-5	-	TGCGCCAGCAGCCAAGCCGTAGACAGGGGGCATCAGCCCCAGCATTTT	CASSQAVDRGHQPQHF
-	TRBV18	TRBJ2-7	-	TGTGCCAGCTCACCTTTTGAGGCCTACGAGCAGTACTTC	CASSPFEAYEQYF
-	TRBV2	TRBJ1-5	-	TGTGCCAGCCGACGAAGGGCCGATCAGCCCCAGCATTTT	CASRRRADQPQHF
-	TRBV18	TRBJ1-4	-	TGTGCCAGCTCGTCGGGTAATGAAAAACTGTTTTTT	CASSSGNEKLFF
-	TRBV21-1	TRBJ1-3	-	TGTGCCAGCAGCAGGAGGTGGATTGACTCTGGAAACACCATATATTTT	CASSRRWIDSGNTIYF
-	TRBV7-9	TRBJ1-4	once	TGTGCCAGCAGCCCCGGGTGGCCGAATCCCAATGAAAAACTGTTTTTT	CASSPGWPNPNEKLFF
-	TRBV6-5	TRBJ2-7	-	TGTGCCAGCAGACTAAACCGGGACGGCTACGAGCAGTACTTC	CASRLNRDGYEQYF
-	TRBV5-1	TRBJ2-3	-	TGCGCCAGCAGCTTGGATCCTGGGCCCCACGATACGCAGTATTTT	CASSLDPGPHDTQYF
TRBD1	TRBV5-6	TRBJ2-7	-	TGTGCCAGCAGCTTGGTAATAGGACAGGGATCCTACGAGCAGTACTTC	CASSLVIGQGSYEQYF
-	TRBV7-6	TRBJ1-2	-	TGTGCCAGCAGCTTAAGTTTCAATCTTGAGTATGGCTACACCTTC	CASSLSFNLEYGYTF
-	TRBV5-5	TRBJ1-2	-	TGTGCCAGCAGCTTGGACAGTCTTTCTTACTATGGCTACACCTTC	CASSLDSLSYYGYTF
-	TRBV28	TRBJ1-5	-	TGTGCCAGCAGTCCCGGTGATTTTCAGCCCCAGCATTTT	CASSPGDFQPQHF
-	TRBV7-9	TRBJ1-1	-	TGTGCCAGCAGCTTAGGGGAGGGTGAAGCTTTCTTT	CASSLGEGEAFF
-	TRBV6-5	TRBJ1-4	-	TGTGCCAGCAGTTACTCGTCTACTGCAACTAATGAAAAACTGTTTTTT	CASSYSSTATNEKLFF
TRBD1	TRBV12-5	TRBJ1-1	-	TGTGCTAGTGGTTTGGCGACAGGGGTAAGGCTGAAGGCTGAAGCTTTCTTT	CASGLATGVRLKAEAFF
-	TRBV19	TRBJ1-2	once	TGTGCCAGCGCAGGACAGACCAACTATGGCTACACCTTC	CASAGQTNYGYTF
-	TRBV3-1/TRBV3-2	TRBJ1-3	-	TGTGCCAGCAGCCACGGTTTGGGAAACACCATATATTTT	CASSHGLGNTIYF